The T cell receptor beta chain under discussion was sequenced for a study of regulatory T cells in long-lasting Graves disease. This clonotype was found many times. The antigen is undetermined. Investigators prepared the TCR beta libraries by applying iRepertoire HTBI primers and Arm-PCR of CDR3 regions. TCRdb reprocessed the multiplex PCR reads via MiXCR and lists one record per CDR3 protein. The sample includes some 430,000 distinct CDR3 sequences, roughly 21% of them seen just once. Germline-derived CDR1 and CDR2 are SNHLY and FYNNEI. Trimming removed 7 bases at V and 6 bases at J, with 12 bases between. The CDR3 covers 12 residues. General study findings and limits: Newly diagnosed patients shared about a thousand public clonotypes; persistent patients shared 2,500 to 3,000.

Sample time point: persistent/refractory GD, antithyroid drugs over 5 years with positive TRAb. Isolated PBMC RNA provided the starting material for the TCR library. The sample in question was peripheral blood mononuclear cells (PBMCs), obtained when the disease was refractory, from a patient treated with antithyroid drugs. The chain carries TRBV2 and TRBJ1-2; D gene unclear. This receptor was identified in a female donor with Graves disease. DNA of the CDR3: TGTGCCAGCACCGGGATAAGGGATGGCTACACCTTC. It encodes CASTGIRDGYTF.